The present TCR beta chain was sequenced within a study of human T cells and chemical hapten exposure. Authors' methods: A per-sample median of 95,638 TCRs was observed, with a range of roughly 20,000 to 750,000. TCRdb fed the RACE reads into MiXCR, producing one record per CDR3 protein. TCRdb's processing, not the study's, gives the V and J calls here. This table holds about 340,000 distinct CDR3 sequences, around 7% found once. Time point described: patch test 1, 2 weeks after DPC sensitization. Treatment in this sample: therapeutic diphenylcyclopropenone sensitization with weekly scalp DPC. Blood was drawn before each patch test was applied. This clonotype came up many times. CDR3 length: 13 residues. Trimming left V 5 bases short and J 2 bases short, with 8 bases between. Germline V lookup: CDR1 MNHEY, CDR2 SMNVEV (reference sequence).

This receptor was taken from a woman aged 18-29 years with alopecia areata. Some clones in this sample may be carry-over from other donors' samples. The starting material was whole blood, obtained in connection with sensitization to the hapten diphenylcyclopropenone (DPC). The V and J genes are TRBV27 and TRBJ2-3; no firm D call. CDR3 sequence: CASSRAHTDTQYF. CDR3 coding DNA: TGTGCCAGCAGTCGGGCCCACACAGATACGCAGTATTTT.